These 23 T cell receptor beta chains came from one sample sequenced in a study of blood T cells in healthy people across ages. A second PCR, run for about 7 to 11 cycles, used a sample-barcoded 5' primer plus a J-beta primer mix. Using its own MiXCR run on the 5' RACE reads, TCRdb lists one record per CDR3 protein. The sample contains approximately 940,000 distinct CDR3 sequences, roughly 48% of which appear only once. Material: blood. Source of these receptors: a man aged 30 to 45 in good health.

There are many counts of this clonotype. The rearrangement uses TRBV3-1 and TRBJ2-3; perhaps TRBD1 as D (5 bases). V dropped 1 base and J dropped 2 bases, with 13 bases sitting between them. CDR3 size: 16 residues. Germline V gene data show CDR1 as LGHDT and CDR2 as YNNKEL (reference sequence). CDR3 loop: CASSQAAGWATDTQYF. As DNA, the CDR3 is TGTGCCAGCAGCCAAGCGGCAGGGTGGGCCACAGATACGCAGTATTTT.

The genes are TRBV7-2 and TRBJ2-3; no definite D call. Germline CDR1 SGHTA, CDR2 FQGNSA. The V gene lost 7 bases and the J gene lost 6 bases, with 20 bases spanning the gap. The CDR3 is 15 residues long. CDR3: CASNLTTPGYDTQYF. The CDR3 DNA follows: TGTGCCAGCAACCTTACTACCCCCGGGTATGATACGCAGTATTTT.

This chain joins TRBV18 and TRBJ1-1, with TRBD1 identical over 8 bases. Germline lookup yields CDR1 KGHSH and CDR2 LQKENI. CDR3 length: 12 residues. The V gene end was trimmed by 4 bases and the J gene end by 10 bases; junction bases not matched to a gene: 5. CDR3 sequence: CASSRAQGGAFF. CDR3 DNA: TGTGCCAGCTCACGAGCACAGGGGGGAGCTTTCTTT.

About this clonotype: Germline is not matched at one junction end, which may reflect a read error. The chain is built from TRBV7-2 and TRBJ2-5; D not certain. The CDR3 runs 13 residues. Germline assignment: CDR1 SGHTA and CDR2 FQGNSA. CDR3 in DNA: TGTGCCAGCAGCTTGAGAAGGCAAGAGACCCTGTACTTC. As protein: CASSLRRQETLYF.

The chain couples TRBV7-9 to TRBJ1-2, with TRBD1 matching over 7 bases. V was pared by 5 bases and J by 4 bases, with 7 bases of the junction left unmatched. The CDR3 runs 14 residues. Per germline, CDR1 SEHNR and CDR2 FQNEAQ (reference sequence). The CDR3 loop reads CASSPPGQFYGYTF. The CDR3 DNA follows: TGTGCCAGCAGCCCTCCGGGACAGTTCTATGGCTACACCTTC.

The chain couples TRBV3-1 to TRBJ2-1; TRBD2 might be the D (7 bases). The germline CDR1 and CDR2 sequences are LGHDT and YNNKEL (reference sequence). V lost 7 bases to trimming and J lost 13 bases, with 17 bases between them. The CDR3 runs to 12 residues. CDR3 amino acids: CASIGPGGGQFF. In DNA form, the CDR3 reads TGTGCCAGCATTGGGCCGGGGGGCGGCCAGTTCTTC.

This clonotype was counted between two and nine times. J is TRBJ1-6 and V is TRBV2, with D tentatively TRBD1 (5 bases). Looked up from germline, CDR1 is SNHLY and CDR2 is FYNNEI. The CDR3 covers 15 residues. V shed 2 bases and J shed 3 bases, with 8 bases lying between them. The CDR3 reads CASSEKQGYNSPLHF. In DNA form, the CDR3 reads TGTGCCAGCAGTGAAAAGCAGGGCTATAATTCACCCCTCCACTTT.

This rearrangement joins TRBV24-1 to TRBJ2-3; D call uncertain. V shed 5 bases and J shed 2 bases, with 10 bases lying between them. The CDR3 is 14 residues long. Germline V CDR1 and CDR2: KGHDR, SFDVKD. CDR3 nucleotides: TGTGCCACCAGTGGGACGTCCCTCACAGATACGCAGTATTTT. This translates into CATSGTSLTDTQYF.

The rearrangement links TRBV4-1 to TRBJ1-5; possibly TRBD1 for D (6 bases). Germline CDR1 is MGHRA and CDR2 is YSYEKL. The CDR3 sequence is 15 residues long. V was trimmed by 6 bases and J by 6 bases, leaving 18 bases between them. The CDR3 reads CASSRLTGISQPQHF. The CDR3 nucleotides are TGCGCCAGCAGTCGTCTTACAGGGATCAGTCAGCCCCAGCATTTT.

This CDR3 is CAISIRQDHNEQFF. CDR3 in DNA: TGTGCCATCAGCATAAGACAGGACCACAATGAGCAGTTCTTC. V is TRBV10-3 and J is TRBJ2-1, with D possibly matching TRBD1 (6 bases). Trimming pared 6 bases from V and 5 bases from J, leaving 14 bases between. Germline-derived CDR1 and CDR2 are ENHRY and SYGVKD. This CDR3 spans 14 amino acids.

The chain's CDR3 is CASSLASSDSGESYEQYF. The DNA for the CDR3 is TGTGCCAGCAGCTTAGCGTCATCCGACAGCGGGGAATCCTACGAGCAGTACTTC. This chain joins TRBV7-2 and TRBJ2-7; 7 nucleotides line up with TRBD2. The CDR3 covers 18 residues. CDR1 and CDR2 from the germline V gene are SGHTA and FQGNSA. The ends lost 0 bases at V and 1 base at J; junction bases unmatched: 12.

This clonotype was seen a few times. The V call is TRBV9, the J call TRBJ1-4; 7 nucleotides agree with TRBD1. This CDR3 has 14 residues. V was clipped by 7 bases and J by 1 base; unmatched bases: 4. Germline values: CDR1 SGDLS, CDR2 YYNGEE. The CDR3 nucleotides are TGTGCCAGCGGCCGACAGGGAACTAATGAAAAACTGTTTTTT. Translating it yields CASGRQGTNEKLFF.

The gene calls are TRBV7-2 and TRBJ1-1; D is undetermined. Trimming removed 5 bases at V and 3 bases at J, with 19 bases between. Germline V CDR1 and CDR2: SGHTA, FQGNSA. The CDR3 is made up of 16 amino acids. The CDR3 coding sequence is TGTGCCAGCAGCACCGCCAGCGTTGGCCCTTACACTGAAGCTTTCTTT. Amino acid sequence: CASSTASVGPYTEAFF.

The rearrangement uses TRBV12-3 or TRBV12-4 and TRBJ2-5; a possible D gene is TRBD1 (5 bases). The ends were cut back, 7 bases at V and 3 bases at J, with 12 bases in the middle. The CDR3 contains 13 residues. The CDR3 coding sequence is TGTGCCAGCAATCGACAGAATAAAGAGACCCAGTACTTC. Amino acids: CASNRQNKETQYF.

This clonotype was observed a few times. The chain employs TRBV24-1 and TRBJ2-3, with 10 bases that match TRBD2. The CDR3 has 18 amino acids. In germline, CDR1 is KGHDR, CDR2 SFDVKD. Trimming took 9 bases from V and 0 from J; bases not matched to a gene: 14. Here the CDR3 reads CATPALRTSGPSTDTQYF. Here the CDR3 DNA reads TGTGCCACCCCCGCACTCCGGACTAGCGGACCTAGCACAGATACGCAGTATTTT.

The rearrangement links TRBV24-1 to TRBJ2-7; D unresolved. V was clipped by 0 bases and J by 4 bases, with 6 bases between them. The CDR3 has 13 amino acids. The germline gives CDR1 KGHDR, CDR2 SFDVKD. The CDR3 DNA is TGTGCCACCAGTGATTTGCAGCCATACGAGCAGTACTTC. Amino acid sequence: CATSDLQPYEQYF.

J is TRBJ2-3 and V is TRBV7-8, with D unclear. V was clipped by 0 bases and J by 2 bases, with 6 bases between them. There are 14 residues in the CDR3. CDR1 and CDR2 (germline): SGHVS, FQNEAQ. As DNA, the CDR3 is TGTGCCAGCAGCTTAGCGCCCACCACAGATACGCAGTATTTT. This sequence encodes CASSLAPTTDTQYF.

This chain connects TRBV20-1 to TRBJ2-1; 9 bases agree with TRBD2. This CDR3 comprises 16 residues. CDR1 is DFQATT, CDR2 SNEGSKA, per germline (reference sequence). The ends lost 2 bases at V and 3 bases at J; junction bases unmatched: 8. The chain's CDR3 is CSARHGSGGYYNEQFF. The CDR3 DNA sequence: TGCAGTGCTAGACACGGTAGCGGGGGTTACTACAATGAGCAGTTCTTC.

For this clonotype: A junction end diverges from the germline sequence, so it may reflect a read error. The chain links TRBV4-3 to TRBJ2-5, with 8 bases identical to TRBD2. Per germline, CDR1 LGHNA and CDR2 YSLEER. This CDR3 is 15 amino acids long. The CDR3 DNA sequence: TGCGCCAACAGCCAAGAAACTAGCGGACGAGAGACCCAGTACTTC. Translation: CANSQETSGRETQYF.

This clonotype was detected only a few times. The chain uses TRBV6-5 and TRBJ1-1; 9 bases align to TRBD1. Germline loops: CDR1 MNHEY, CDR2 SVGAGI. The CDR3 contains 13 residues. V was clipped by 3 bases and J by 8 bases; unmatched bases: 4. The CDR3 sequence: CASSYPGTGEAFF. The CDR3 bases are TGTGCCAGCAGTTATCCTGGGACAGGGGAAGCTTTCTTT.

As to this clonotype: A read error may account for a junction end that differs from germline. CDR3 region: CTSSFGPGTGASPLHF. In DNA form, the CDR3 reads TGTACCAGCAGCTTTGGCCCCGGGACAGGGGCTTCACCCCTCCACTTT. The chain carries TRBV7-9 and TRBJ1-6, with 10 bases aligning to TRBD1. The CDR3 is made up of 16 amino acids. Germline lookup yields CDR1 SEHNR and CDR2 FQNEAQ (reference sequence). Full variable domain (outside the CDR3, taken from reference TRBV7-9 and TRBJ1-6): DTGVSQNPRHKITKRGQNVTFRCDPISEHNRLYWYRQTLGQGPEFLTYFQNEAQLEKSRLLSDRFSAERPKGSFSTLEIQRTEQGDSAMYLCTSSFGPGTGASPLHFGNGTRLTVT.

V is TRBV27 and J is TRBJ2-7; D ambiguous. Per the germline V gene, CDR1 is MNHEY and CDR2 is SMNVEV (reference sequence). Trimming took off 6 bases at V and 0 bases at J, with 9 bases between the two ends. The CDR3 is 13 residues long. The CDR3: CASRRRPSYEQYF. The CDR3, as DNA: TGTGCCAGCAGACGTAGGCCCTCCTACGAGCAGTACTTC.

This clonotype was picked up a small number of times. The chain has TRBV7-9 and TRBJ2-3; D unresolved. The CDR3 is 11 amino acids. Germline V gene sequence: CDR1 SEHNR, CDR2 FQNEAQ (reference sequence). V was shortened by 11 bases and J by 4 bases, with 10 bases between the two germline ends. In DNA, the CDR3 is TGTGCCTCGTGGCTGGCAGATACGCAGTATTTT. Residues: CASWLADTQYF.